This TCR beta chain is from a study of blood T cell repertoires in COVID-19. Study details: T cells, B-cell-depleted T cells, or PBMCs provided the cDNA or gDNA that served as material.

This clone showed up just once. Methods used by the authors: Estimates of nucleated cell counts were drawn from the amplification of reference gene primers. Only in-frame clones appear in the TCRdb table, and some are missing; sequencing was by immunoSEQ multiplex PCR. D and trimming were read from the DNA, whereas the V and J calls and clone size are those reported in that table. The sample carries about 250,000 clones, around nine tenths recorded once. Trimming at V came to 7 bases and at J to 0 bases, leaving 7 bases not matched to a gene. The CDR3 has 14 residues. Germline CDR1 is SQVTM and CDR2 is ANQGSEA.

This receptor was identified in a woman in her forties who had recovered from COVID-19. Sequencing used peripheral blood. The chain couples TRBV29-1 to TRBJ1-1; 8 bases align to TRBD1. For the CDR3, the DNA is TGCAGCGCTGGACAGGGCGCAATGAACACTGAAGCTTTCTTT. It codes for CSAGQGAMNTEAFF.